The subject of this entry is one T cell receptor beta chain. Its antigen remains unidentified. Per-nucleotide qualities are absent, and no much larger clonotype sits a single base away. CDR3 length: 15 amino acids, cysteine to phenylalanine. The sequence is cut down to CDR3 DNA, 45 bases in frame from base 1. The V and J ends are trimmed by 4 bases and 2 bases, leaving 9 bases between them. The germline V gene specifies SNHLY as CDR1 and FYNNEI as CDR2. On a FACSAria III, memory CD4+ T cells were FACS-sorted to over 98% purity, defined as all CD4+ cells except CD45RA+CCR7+CD95- naive cells. Blood from healthy donors was obtained from blood donation centers in Switzerland. Total CD4+ T cells and monocytes were enriched by positive selection with CD4 and CD14 magnetic microbeads. Before sorting, CD8+, CD14+, CD16+, CD56+, CD19+ and CD25-bright cells were excluded. In a couple of blood donors, total memory CD4+ T cells were sequenced directly ex vivo to assess in vivo expansion of bacteria-reactive clonotypes. Peripheral blood mononuclear cells were isolated from donor blood using Ficoll-Paque Plus.

These data are taken from a study of human CD4 T cells and Enterobacteriaceae (dated by TCRdb to 2020 to 2022). Study-level results and caveats: Ex vivo, broadly cross-reactive clonotypes were observed to appear more expanded than specific clonotypes, with about 55% of the 19 and most of the roughly 34 being found within the top 5%. Reactivity of ex vivo clonotypes was inferred only by matching nucleotide sequences to CFSE-low cultures from the same donors.

The ex vivo total memory CD4+ samples were sequenced at deep level, which gave a detection sensitivity of one cell in 200,000. The QIAamp DNA Micro Kit was used to extract genomic DNA from cell pellets, and spectrophotometry was used to check the DNA quantity and purity. The immunoSEQ multiplex PCR assay was used to amplify TCR Vbeta CDR3 regions. The Illumina HiSeq platform was used to sequence the amplicons. The retrieved sequences were 87 nucleotides in length and included the CDR3 region. In the authors' own workflow: A clonotype was defined as a unique productive TCR Vbeta nucleotide sequence and was quantified by productive template frequency from ImmunoSEQ Analyzer V3.0. A threshold set at the top 5th percentile of each frequency-ranked repertoire was used to define expanded clonotypes. Repertoire overlap was calculated as Chao-Jaccard with the R package fossil and was visualized by nonmetric multidimensional scaling with the R package MASS. What TCRdb holds here is the immuneACCESS table cut down to in-frame rearrangements. Part of the clones is not present; checked against another copy, under half of the missing clones reflect an unresolved V gene, and the others are unexplained. That table gives V, J and clone size, and the DNA gave D and trimming. For this sample there are fewer than 35,000 clones; more than 80% appear just once. The top ten clones comprise roughly 0.96% of the sample.

Material for sequencing was memory CD4+ T cells from blood. The cell subset or site tag for this specimen amounts to: total memory CD4 T cells sorted directly ex vivo, unstimulated. This clonotype was sampled from a human donor in good health. The sequence joins TRBV2 to TRBJ2-6, with no confidently assigned D gene. The CDR3 protein sequence reads: CASSGARAGANVLTF. The DNA sequence is TGTGCCAGCAGTGGGGCCCGGGCTGGGGCCAACGTCCTGACTTTC.